This entry lists 27 T cell receptor beta chains sequenced from one sample in a study of cytomegalovirus exposure and HLA in healthy donors. With 60 Vbeta and 13 Jbeta primers, the PCR was carried out. Measured with immunoSEQ multiplex PCR; TCRdb has only the in-frame clones, and not every one. The table lists around 200,000 clones, 75% to 85% of them singletons. The source material was PBMCs. The origin of the receptors is a woman in her fifties or sixties in good health and CMV-seronegative.

V and J are TRBV4-1 and TRBJ2-1, with 9 bases matching TRBD1. The CDR3 loop spans 14 amino acids. Germline CDR1 and CDR2: MGHRA and YSYEKL. Trimming at V came to 3 bases and at J to 4 bases, leaving 1 base not matched to a gene. For the CDR3, the DNA is TGCGCCAGCAGCCAGGGGACAGGGTACAATGAGCAGTTCTTC. Its protein product is CASSQGTGYNEQFF.

Regarding this clone: The sample holds other DNA sequences that translate to the same CDR3. V and J are TRBV5-1 and TRBJ1-1; a weak D match, TRBD1 (5 bases). Per germline, CDR1 SGHRS and CDR2 YFSETQ. The CDR3 extends over 17 amino acids. V dropped 0 bases and J dropped 2 bases, with 17 bases sitting between them. The CDR3 DNA reads TGCGCCAGCAGCTTGGTGGGGGAGGGAAGGAAAAACACTGAAGCTTTCTTT. It encodes CASSLVGEGRKNTEAFF.

The V gene is TRBV18, the J gene TRBJ2-7; 7 nucleotides align to TRBD1. Trimming cost V 3 bases and J 3 bases; bases outside gene matches: 14. Germline loops: CDR1 KGHSH, CDR2 LQKENI. The CDR3 has 17 residues. CDR3 in amino acids: CASSPSTGKPTNYEQYF. The CDR3 nucleotides are TGTGCCAGCTCACCGTCGACAGGGAAGCCTACTAACTACGAGCAGTACTTC.

The rearrangement links TRBV5-1 to TRBJ1-3; 7 bases map to TRBD1. Germline lookup yields CDR1 SGHRS and CDR2 YFSETQ. This CDR3 comprises 17 residues. The junction had 8 bases not matched to a gene; V was cut back by 1 base and J by 1 base. Written as DNA, the CDR3 is TGCGCCAGCAGCTTGTCCCCGACAGGGCAGTCTGGAAACACCATATATTTT. This codes for CASSLSPTGQSGNTIYF.

The V call is TRBV27, the J call TRBJ2-3; 10 bases are a match to TRBD2. CDR3 length: 16 amino acids. V lost 10 bases to trimming and J lost 1 base; unmatched junction nucleotides: 11. The germline V gene encodes CDR1 MNHEY and CDR2 SMNVEV (reference sequence). The DNA for the CDR3 is TGTGCCACCGAGAGGTCTAGCGGGGGCCGCACAGATACGCAGTATTTT. Its protein is CATERSSGGRTDTQYF.

This chain links TRBV5-1 with TRBJ2-1, with 15 positions matching TRBD2. CDR1 and CDR2 (germline): SGHRS, YFSETQ. The V and J ends lost 1 base and 7 bases, in that order; junction bases with no gene match: 6. This CDR3 has 17 amino acids. As DNA, the CDR3 is TGCGCCAGCAGCTTGAATCCCGGGACTAGCGGGAGGAATGAGCAGTTCTTC. This gives the protein CASSLNPGTSGRNEQFF. Combining the CDR3 with reference TRBV5-1 and TRBJ2-1 gives the whole variable domain KAGVTQTPRYLIKTRGQQVTLSCSPISGHRSVSWYQQTPGQGLQFLFEYFSETQRNKGNFPGRFSGRQFSNSRSEMNVSTLELGDSALYLCASSLNPGTSGRNEQFFGPGTRLTVL.

V gene TRBV7-8 combines with J gene TRBJ1-1; TRBD1 aligns across 7 bases. The V and J ends lost 5 bases and 0 bases, in that order; junction bases with no gene match: 3. Germline loops: CDR1 SGHVS, CDR2 FQNEAQ. The CDR3 is 14 residues long. CDR3 DNA sequence: TGTGCCAGCAGCAAGGGACAGATGAACACTGAAGCTTTCTTT. This codes for CASSKGQMNTEAFF. Together with reference TRBV7-8 and TRBJ1-1, the CDR3 gives the full variable domain: GAGVSQSPRYKVAKRGQDVALRCDPISGHVSLFWYQQALGQGPEFLTYFQNEAQLDKSGLPSDRFFAERPEGSVSTLKIQRTQQEDSAVYLCASSKGQMNTEAFFGQGTRLTVV.

The chain links TRBV4-3 to TRBJ2-7; TRBD1 is a possible D gene (6 bases). V was trimmed by 0 bases and J by 10 bases, leaving 16 bases between them. Germline values: CDR1 LGHNA, CDR2 YSLEER. CDR3 length: 14 amino acids. The CDR3 spells CASSQDRNPGEQYF. Here the CDR3 DNA reads TGCGCCAGCAGCCAAGATCGGAATCCAGGGGAACAGTACTTC.

V usage is TRBV4-2 and J usage is TRBJ2-1; tentative D call: TRBD2 (5 bases). From germline, CDR1 is LGHNA and CDR2 YNFKEQ. Deletions cut 0 bases from V and 0 bases from J, with 9 bases between. The CDR3 contains 16 residues. CDR3 residues: CASSQESGSSYNEQFF. CDR3 in DNA: TGTGCCAGCAGCCAAGAAAGCGGTAGCTCCTACAATGAGCAGTTCTTC.

This chain connects TRBV7-6 to TRBJ2-5; a possible D gene is TRBD1 (6 bases). V was trimmed by 5 bases and J by 5 bases, leaving 12 bases between them. CDR3 length: 13 residues. CDR1 and CDR2 from the germline V gene are SGHVS and FNYEAQ. CDR3 nucleotide sequence: TGTGCCAGCAGCCCGCAGGGGTTTGAGACCCAGTACTTC. This codes for CASSPQGFETQYF. The full variable domain, with the rest looked up from reference TRBV7-6 and TRBJ2-5, is GAGVSQSPRYKVTKRGQDVALRCDPISGHVSLYWYRQALGQGPEFLTYFNYEAQQDKSGLPNDRFSAERPEGSISTLTIQRTEQRDSAMYRCASSPQGFETQYFGPGTRLLVL.

J is TRBJ1-3 and V is TRBV9; D may be TRBD1 (5 bases). Germline lookup yields CDR1 SGDLS and CDR2 YYNGEE. The germline V and J ends were trimmed by 3 bases and 1 base, with 11 bases remaining between them. This CDR3 spans 15 amino acids. CDR3 DNA sequence: TGTGCCAGCAGCGCGGCGGGGGGATCTGGAAACACCATATATTTT. As protein: CASSAAGGSGNTIYF.

The sample holds a few counts of this clone. The genes are TRBV14 and TRBJ2-7, with D possibly matching TRBD2 (5 bases). The germline V and J ends were trimmed by 2 bases and 5 bases, with 16 bases remaining between them. Germline lookup yields CDR1 SGHDN and CDR2 FVKESK. There are 15 residues in the CDR3. CDR3 residues: CASSQLRTVPNEQYF. The DNA of the CDR3 is TGTGCCAGCAGCCAACTACGGACTGTGCCTAACGAGCAGTACTTC.

The chain carries TRBV19 and TRBJ1-5; 9 nucleotides align to TRBD1. V trimming: 10 bases; J trimming: 0 bases; junction bases outside the gene matches: 13. Per the germline V gene, CDR1 is LNHDA and CDR2 is SQIVND (reference sequence). The CDR3 has 17 amino acids. CDR3 region: CANPGTGLGDSNQPQHF. CDR3 nucleotide sequence: TGTGCCAACCCGGGGACAGGGCTCGGGGATAGCAATCAGCCCCAGCATTTT.

The V call is TRBV7-9, the J call TRBJ1-5, with D unclear. This CDR3 contains 13 residues. Trimming stripped 5 bases from V and 7 bases from J, with 12 bases between. CDR1 and CDR2 (germline): SEHNR, FQNEAQ (reference sequence). In DNA form, the CDR3 reads TGTGCCAGCAGCATGGAGGTCGGACAGCCCCAGCATTTT. This sequence encodes CASSMEVGQPQHF.

This chain uses TRBV5-1 with TRBJ2-1; possible D gene TRBD2, 7 bases. The germline CDR1 and CDR2 sequences are SGHRS and YFSETQ. Trimming removed 4 bases from V and 4 bases from J, with 21 bases in between. This CDR3 is 17 amino acids long. The CDR3: CASSKTGGHREYNEQFF. CDR3 in DNA: TGCGCCAGCAGCAAGACCGGGGGGCACAGGGAGTACAATGAGCAGTTCTTC.

As regards this clone: The sample has other DNA sequences that encode this CDR3 too. The chain recombines TRBV28 with TRBJ1-1, with TRBD1 matching over 7 bases. Germline lookup yields CDR1 MDHEN and CDR2 SYDVKM. V was pared by 7 bases and J by 4 bases, with 6 bases of the junction left unmatched. The CDR3 has 13 amino acids. CDR3 sequence (DNA): TGTGCCAGCACCCCAGGGGGGTCCACTGAAGCTTTCTTT. Translation: CASTPGGSTEAFF.

The V gene is TRBV7-2, the J gene TRBJ1-6, with 7 bases aligning to TRBD1. The CDR3 consists of 15 residues. Germline assignment: CDR1 SGHTA and CDR2 FQGNSA. The J segment lost 4 bases and the V segment lost 5 bases, leaving 5 bases of the junction unmatched. CDR3 region: CASSQGGQYNSPLHF. Written as DNA, the CDR3 is TGTGCCAGCAGCCAGGGGGGACAGTATAATTCACCCCTCCACTTT.

The chain uses TRBV5-5 and TRBJ2-7, with 9 bases identical to TRBD1. The CDR3 is 18 amino acids. Germline V gene data show CDR1 as SGHKS and CDR2 as YYEKEE (reference sequence). Trimming cost V 4 bases and J 0 bases; bases outside gene matches: 14. The CDR3 loop is CASSRLGRDRVISYEQYF. Written as DNA, the CDR3 is TGTGCCAGCAGCCGCCTAGGCAGGGACAGGGTAATCTCCTACGAGCAGTACTTC. Full variable domain (rest looked up from reference TRBV5-5 and TRBJ2-7): DAGVTQSPTHLIKTRGQQVTLRCSPISGHKSVSWYQQVLGQGPQFIFQYYEKEERGRGNFPDRFSARQFPNYSSELNVNALLLGDSALYLCASSRLGRDRVISYEQYFGPGTRLTVT.

This clone has only one observation. The V call is TRBV30, the J call TRBJ2-5; D unresolved. The CDR3 loop spans 13 amino acids. Trimming stripped 2 bases from V and 1 base from J, with 8 bases between. Germline V gene data show CDR1 as GTSNPN and CDR2 as SVGIG (reference sequence). The CDR3 DNA follows: TGTGCCTGGAGTATAACAGTCCAAGAGACCCAGTACTTC. Its translation is CAWSITVQETQYF.

The chain recombines TRBV2 with TRBJ1-2; 7 bases match TRBD1. Trimming removed 5 bases from V and 3 bases from J; junction bases left unmatched: 6. There are 14 residues in the CDR3. CDR1 and CDR2 from the germline V gene are SNHLY and FYNNEI. CDR3 coding DNA: TGTGCCAGCAGTCAGGGGGACAGCGACTATGGCTACACCTTC. Protein: CASSQGDSDYGYTF.

The rearrangement uses TRBV4-2 and TRBJ1-6, with D possibly being TRBD1 (5 bases). Trimming took off 4 bases at V and 9 bases at J, with 22 bases between the two ends. CDR1 LGHNA and CDR2 YNFKEQ come from the germline V gene. The CDR3 totals 17 residues. The CDR3 bases are TGTGCCAGCAGCCTAGTTACAGGTCAGCTTATAAGTTCACCCCTCCACTTT. Its translation is CASSLVTGQLISSPLHF.

The V and J genes are TRBV6-5 and TRBJ2-7; tentatively, D is TRBD1 (7 bases). Germline assignment: CDR1 MNHEY and CDR2 SVGAGI. V lost 7 bases, J lost 0 bases, and 10 bases lay in between. The CDR3 contains 13 residues. The DNA for the CDR3 is TGTGCCAGCACCCAGGGGGGCTCCTACGAGCAGTACTTC. It translates to CASTQGGSYEQYF.

This rearrangement joins TRBV7-9 to TRBJ1-1; no reliable D call. Germline V lookup: CDR1 SEHNR, CDR2 FQNEAQ (reference sequence). CDR3 length: 14 amino acids. V was clipped by 5 bases and J by 2 bases, with 12 bases between them. The DNA for the CDR3 is TGTGCCAGCAGCGCCGGCGGGGTCAACACTGAAGCTTTCTTT. Protein: CASSAGGVNTEAFF.

The chain is built from TRBV4-2 and TRBJ2-5; D perhaps matches TRBD2 (7 bases). V was trimmed by 1 base and J by 5 bases, leaving 23 bases between them. The CDR3 consists of 18 residues. Germline CDR1 reads LGHNA; CDR2 reads YNFKEQ. Here the CDR3 DNA reads TGTGCCAGCAGCCAAGGGGGGGTAGCGGCTAGGGGGGGGGAGACCCAGTACTTC. Protein sequence: CASSQGGVAARGGETQYF.

V gene TRBV25-1 combines with J gene TRBJ1-2; no firm D call. The germline V and J ends were trimmed by 7 bases and 3 bases, with 15 bases remaining between them. Germline V lookup: CDR1 MGHDK, CDR2 SYGVNS. The CDR3 is 14 amino acids. The CDR3 DNA is TGTGCCAGCATGGGGAGAGGAACCTACTATGGCTACACCTTC. This encodes CASMGRGTYYGYTF.

The chain uses TRBV7-3 and TRBJ2-1; D is perhaps TRBD1 (7 bases). There are 15 residues in the CDR3. Trimming stripped 3 bases from V and 7 bases from J, with 16 bases between. Germline values: CDR1 SGHTA, CDR2 FQGTGA. The CDR3 loop is CASSFEGAGWNEQFF. Written as DNA, the CDR3 is TGTGCCAGCAGCTTTGAGGGGGCGGGATGGAATGAGCAGTTCTTC. The full variable domain, completed using reference TRBV7-3 and TRBJ2-1, is GAGVSQTPSNKVTEKGKYVELRCDPISGHTALYWYRQSLGQGPEFLIYFQGTGAADDSGLPNDRFFAVRPEGSVSTLKIQRTERGDSAVYLCASSFEGAGWNEQFFGPGTRLTVL.

This rearrangement joins TRBV30 to TRBJ1-2, with D possibly matching TRBD1 (5 bases). The CDR3 length is 15 residues. Germline assignment: CDR1 GTSNPN and CDR2 SVGIG (reference sequence). V was trimmed by 0 bases and J by 6 bases, leaving 17 bases between them. This CDR3 is CAWSVISFRGDGYTF. The DNA of the CDR3 is TGTGCCTGGAGTGTTATCAGTTTTCGGGGGGATGGCTACACCTTC.